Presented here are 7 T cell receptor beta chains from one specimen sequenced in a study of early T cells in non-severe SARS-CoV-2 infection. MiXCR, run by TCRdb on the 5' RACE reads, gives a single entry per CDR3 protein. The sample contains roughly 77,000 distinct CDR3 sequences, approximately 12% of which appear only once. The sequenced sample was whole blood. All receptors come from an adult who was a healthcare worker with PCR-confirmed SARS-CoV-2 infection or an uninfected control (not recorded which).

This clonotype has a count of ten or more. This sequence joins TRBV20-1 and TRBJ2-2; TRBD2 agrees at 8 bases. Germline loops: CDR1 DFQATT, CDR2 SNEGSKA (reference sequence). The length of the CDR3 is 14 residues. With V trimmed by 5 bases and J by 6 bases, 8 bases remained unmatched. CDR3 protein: CSARDDGRAGELFF. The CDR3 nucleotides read TGCAGTGCTCGGGATGACGGGAGGGCCGGGGAGCTGTTTTTT.

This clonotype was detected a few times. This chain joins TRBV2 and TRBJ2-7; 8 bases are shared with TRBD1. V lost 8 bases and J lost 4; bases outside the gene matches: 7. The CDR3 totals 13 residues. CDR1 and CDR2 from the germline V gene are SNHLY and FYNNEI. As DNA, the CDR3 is TGTGCCAGCTGTGGACAGGGTGGTTACGAGCAGTACTTC. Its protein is CASCGQGGYEQYF.

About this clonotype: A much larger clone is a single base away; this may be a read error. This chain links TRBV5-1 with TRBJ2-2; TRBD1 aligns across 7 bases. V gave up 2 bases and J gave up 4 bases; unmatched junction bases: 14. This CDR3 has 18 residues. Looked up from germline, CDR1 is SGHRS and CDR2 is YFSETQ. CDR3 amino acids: CASSFTGTEARVTGELFF. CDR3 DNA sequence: TGCGCCAGCAGCTTCACCGGGACAGAGGCCCGGGTCACCGGGGAGCTGTTTTTT.

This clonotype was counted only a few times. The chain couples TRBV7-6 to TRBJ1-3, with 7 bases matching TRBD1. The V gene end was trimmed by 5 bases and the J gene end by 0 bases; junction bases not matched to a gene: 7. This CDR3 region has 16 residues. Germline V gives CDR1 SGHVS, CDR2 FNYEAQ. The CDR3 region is CASSRSGTVSGNTIYF. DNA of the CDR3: TGTGCCAGCAGCCGGAGTGGGACAGTCTCTGGAAACACCATATATTTT.

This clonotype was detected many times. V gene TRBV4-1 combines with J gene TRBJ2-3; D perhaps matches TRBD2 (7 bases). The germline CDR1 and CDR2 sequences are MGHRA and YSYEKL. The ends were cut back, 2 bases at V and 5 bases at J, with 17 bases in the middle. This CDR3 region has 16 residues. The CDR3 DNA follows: TGCGCCAGCAGCCAACGTTCGGCGGGGGCGGAAGATACGCAGTATTTT. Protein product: CASSQRSAGAEDTQYF.

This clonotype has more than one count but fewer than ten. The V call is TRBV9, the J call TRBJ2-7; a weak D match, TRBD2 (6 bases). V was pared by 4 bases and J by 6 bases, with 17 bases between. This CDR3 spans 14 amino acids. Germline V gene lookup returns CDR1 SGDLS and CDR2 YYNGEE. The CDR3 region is CASSSRESTREQYF. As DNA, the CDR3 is TGTGCCAGCAGCTCTCGGGAGTCCACTCGCGAGCAGTACTTC.

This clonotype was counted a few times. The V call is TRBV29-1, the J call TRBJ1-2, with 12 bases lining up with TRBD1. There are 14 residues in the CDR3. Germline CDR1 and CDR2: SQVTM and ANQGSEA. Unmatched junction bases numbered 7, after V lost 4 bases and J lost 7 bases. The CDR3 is CSVAPGQGARGYTF. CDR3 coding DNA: TGCAGCGTTGCTCCGGGACAGGGGGCGCGTGGCTACACCTTC.